The 19 T cell receptor beta chains below were found in one sample sequenced in a study of tumor and adjacent non-tumor tissue in lung cancer. Three rounds of nested PCR, following a modified ARM-PCR protocol, produced the TCRbeta library. Each CDR3 protein is one row after TCRdb ran MiXCR on the multiplex PCR reads. The sample lists roughly 93,000 distinct CDR3 sequences; about 72% were seen once. No cell sorting was done before RNA was extracted from the tissue. The sequenced sample consisted of lung tumor tissue. The receptors were gathered from a man aged 55-75 years with non-small cell lung cancer.

The chain employs TRBV29-1 and TRBJ2-3; D is unresolved. The CDR3 spans 14 residues. Germline CDR1 SQVTM, CDR2 ANQGSEA. V was trimmed by 0 bases and J by 15 bases, leaving 22 bases between them. CDR3 nucleotides: TGCAGCGTTGAAGATTTAGAGGCAGCAGATATGCAATATTTT. Protein product: CSVEDLEAADMQYF.

Only a few counts were recorded for this clonotype. A read error may produce the germline difference seen at one junction end. The chain carries TRBV29-1 and TRBJ2-1; D unresolved. From germline, CDR1 is SQVTM and CDR2 ANQGSEA. The CDR3 is made up of 9 amino acids. The CDR3 sequence is CNVGNEQFF. The CDR3 DNA is TGCAACGTTGGGAATGAACAGTTCTTC.

A word on this clonotype: One end of the junction does not line up with germline, which may come from a read error. This chain joins TRBV6-2 or TRBV6-3 and TRBJ1-2, with a possible D match to TRBD1 (6 bases). Germline-derived CDR1 and CDR2 are MNHEY and SVGEGT. The CDR3 has 15 amino acids. CDR3 in amino acids: CANSRTTGGIRGCPF. The DNA for the CDR3 is TGTGCCAACAGTAGAACGACAGGAGGGATAAGGGGCTGCCCCTTC.

To note about this clonotype: One end of the junction varies from germline; a read error may be responsible. The genes are TRBV12-3 or TRBV12-4 and TRBJ2-1; either TRBD1 or TRBD2 may supply D (5 bases each). CDR3 size: 15 residues. The CDR3 DNA reads as TGTGCCAGCAAAGAGGAGGACAACTCCTACAATGAGCAATTCTTC. Its translation: CASKEEDNSYNEQFF.

This clonotype came up many times. The CDR3 sequence is CSVATSYSQTQYF. CDR3 DNA: TGCAGCGTCGCTACTAGTTACTCGCAGACCCAGTACTTC. The genes are TRBV29-1 and TRBJ2-5; a possible D gene is TRBD2 (5 bases). Germline CDR1 reads SQVTM; CDR2 reads ANQGSEA. The CDR3 extends over 13 amino acids. V dropped 6 bases and J dropped 6 bases, with 17 bases sitting between them.

With regard to this clonotype: At one end the junction does not follow the germline gene, possibly because of a read error. V and J are TRBV11-1 and TRBJ1-6, with 9 bases that match TRBD1. This CDR3 comprises 15 residues. Germline V gene lookup returns CDR1 SGHAT and CDR2 FQDESV (reference sequence). The CDR3 DNA reads as TGTGACAGCAGCCAAGGACAGGGGAACAATTCACCCCTCCACTTT. Protein: CDSSQGQGNNSPLHF.

Notes on this clonotype: This could be a read error, since a much larger clone is one nucleotide away. The V call is TRBV5-1, the J call TRBJ1-3; D perhaps matches TRBD1 (5 bases). In germline, CDR1 is SGHRS, CDR2 YFSETQ. There are 13 residues in the CDR3. For the CDR3, the DNA is TGCGCCTGCAGGGCAGGGAATGGAAACACCATATATTTT. Residues: CACRAGNGNTIYF.

Many counts were recorded for this clonotype. The chain has TRBV14 and TRBJ2-1, with 7 bases fitting TRBD1. The CDR3 covers 15 residues. Trimming removed 3 bases from V and 0 bases from J; junction bases left unmatched: 2. In germline, CDR1 is SGHDN, CDR2 FVKESK. CDR3 amino acids: CASSQRQGSYNEQFF. In nucleotides, the CDR3 is TGTGCCAGCAGCCAGAGACAGGGCTCCTACAATGAGCAGTTCTTC.

Concerning this clonotype itself: Its ends do not fully match the called genes, so a read error is possible. The chain uses TRBV4-2 and TRBJ1-2; D gene uncertain. This CDR3 comprises 14 residues. CDR1 and CDR2 from the germline V gene are LGHNA and YNFKEQ. CDR3 sequence: CVSSQDQQFYGYIF. CDR3 DNA sequence: TGTGTCAGCAGCCAAGACCAACAGTTCTATGGCTACATCTTC.

As to this clonotype: Mismatch with germline at one junction end may stem from a read error. The chain carries TRBV6-5 and TRBJ1-6; D is possibly TRBD1 (6 bases). The CDR3 has 16 residues. Germline V CDR1 and CDR2: MNHEY, SVGAGI. Here the CDR3 reads CASSYTRGTGNSPLHF. CDR3 nucleotides: TGTGCCAGCAGTTACACGAGGGGGACCGGCAATTCGCCCCTCCACTTT.

CDR3 loop: CASSLTTSVSSYEQYF. The CDR3 DNA is TGTGCCAGCAGTTTAACCACTAGCGTGAGCTCCTACGAGCAGTACTTC. The chain carries TRBV28 and TRBJ2-7; 7 nucleotides align to TRBD2. The CDR3 is 16 residues long. CDR1 is MDHEN, CDR2 SYDVKM, per germline. The V and J ends lost 2 bases and 0 bases, in that order; junction bases with no gene match: 7.

The V call is TRBV7-9, the J call TRBJ1-6; maybe TRBD1 (6 bases). V lost 5 bases and J lost 7, with 15 bases in between. The CDR3 has 15 residues. Germline loops: CDR1 SEHNR, CDR2 FQNEAQ (reference sequence). CDR3 sequence: CASSGRDKGNSPLHF. CDR3 nucleotide sequence: TGTGCCAGCAGCGGCAGGGACAAGGGGAATTCACCCCTCCACTTT.

This clonotype was seen more than once but under ten times. This may be a read error: a much more frequent sequence differs by one nucleotide. The chain recombines TRBV4-2 with TRBJ2-1, with TRBD2 matching 14 bases. The CDR3 length is 15 residues. Germline V gives CDR1 LGHNA, CDR2 YNFKEQ. In DNA, the CDR3 is TGTGCCGGCAGCGACGGACTAGCGGGAGGCAATGAGCAGTTCTTC. Translated, it gives CAGSDGLAGGNEQFF.

As to this clonotype: At one boundary the junction diverges from the germline segment, which might be a read error. This chain uses TRBV6-6 with TRBJ2-1; D gene uncertain. Germline lookup yields CDR1 MNHNY and CDR2 SVGAGI (reference sequence). This CDR3 region has 12 residues. The CDR3 coding sequence is TGTGCCAGCATGAAGCACATCAATGGGCAGTTCTTC. Protein product: CASMKHINGQFF.

V usage is TRBV20-1 and J usage is TRBJ2-7; a weak D match, TRBD2 (6 bases). From germline, CDR1 is DFQATT and CDR2 SNEGSKA (reference sequence). This CDR3 is 15 amino acids long. Between the trimmed V and J ends, which lost 3 bases and 1 base, there was a span of 16 bases. The CDR3 nucleotides are TGCAGTGCTAGGACTAATGGAGGGAAGTCCTACGAGCAGTACTTC. This translates into CSARTNGGKSYEQYF.

This clonotype was detected only once. One junction end disagrees with the germline gene, perhaps due to a read error. The chain couples TRBV14 to TRBJ1-1; no clear D gene. The CDR3 loop spans 13 amino acids. Per the germline V gene, CDR1 is SGHDN and CDR2 is FVKESK. As DNA, the CDR3 is TGTACCAGCAGCCAAGCTCTCAACACAGAAGCTTTCTTT. This gives the protein CTSSQALNTEAFF.

This clonotype was recorded a few times. A much larger clone differs by one base, so this may be a read error. The rearrangement links TRBV6-2 or TRBV6-3 to TRBJ2-7; no clear D gene. V was trimmed by 2 bases and J by 1 base, leaving 9 bases between them. Germline loops: CDR1 MNHEY, CDR2 SVGEGT. This CDR3 is 14 amino acids long. CDR3 coding DNA: TGTGCCAGCAGTTACGCCACTTCGTCCTACGAGCAGTACTTC. Its translation is CASSYATSSYEQYF.

With regard to this clonotype: The final CDR3 position lacks the conserved phenylalanine or tryptophan, pointing to a likely read error. V and J are TRBV11-2 and TRBJ2-5; possibly TRBD2 for D (5 bases). The CDR3 runs 14 residues. Germline V lookup: CDR1 SGHAT, CDR2 FQNNGV. V lost 1 base, J lost 5 bases, and 11 bases lay in between. CDR3 DNA: TGTGCCAGCAGCTTAGCGGGGAGATTGGAGACCCAGTACTAC. Its translation: CASSLAGRLETQYY.

The V gene is TRBV12-3 or TRBV12-4, the J gene TRBJ1-1; 8 bases are shared with TRBD1. The CDR3 has 15 amino acids. Germline trimming cut 0 bases from V and 7 bases from J; bases unmatched to any gene: 7. CDR3: CASSLAFRGRVEAFF. In DNA form, the CDR3 reads TGTGCCAGCAGTTTAGCGTTCAGGGGGCGAGTTGAAGCTTTCTTT.